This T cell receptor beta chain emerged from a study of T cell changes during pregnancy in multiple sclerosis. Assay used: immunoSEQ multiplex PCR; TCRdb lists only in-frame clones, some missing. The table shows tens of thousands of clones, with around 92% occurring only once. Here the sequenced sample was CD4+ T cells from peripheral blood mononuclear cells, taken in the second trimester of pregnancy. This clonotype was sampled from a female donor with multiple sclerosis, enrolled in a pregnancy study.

This CDR3 is CASSLPTREETGELFF. CDR3 in DNA: TGTGCCAGCAGCCTGCCCACGCGGGAGGAGACCGGGGAGCTGTTTTTT. V is TRBV7-2 and J is TRBJ2-2; 8 nucleotides align to TRBD2. This CDR3 spans 16 amino acids. CDR1 is SGHTA and CDR2 is FQGNSA in the germline V gene. J gave up 5 bases and V 5 bases, and 10 bases lay outside the gene matches.